The subject of this entry is one TCR beta chain. Authors' analysis steps: Reference gene primer amplification in the assay estimated nucleated cell counts. This table comes from immunoSEQ multiplex PCR, and its TCRdb copy is limited to in-frame clones, with some not included. D and trimming come from the DNA, and the V and J calls and clone size come from that table. Of some 78,000 clones in the sample, 90% were seen once. This sample is drawn from a study of blood T cell repertoires in COVID-19. Study-wide background: Whether acute or convalescent, the COVID-19 samples came from the United States, Italy and Spain. T cells, B-cell-depleted T cells, or PBMCs provided the cDNA or gDNA that served as material.

This CDR3 contains 14 residues. CDR1 and CDR2 from the germline V gene are MNHNS and SASEGT. V lost 2 bases and J lost 3, with 10 bases in between. This chain links TRBV6-1 with TRBJ1-2; possible D gene TRBD1, 6 bases. The receptor was isolated from a woman older than 75 with active or convalescent COVID-19. Sequences were obtained from peripheral blood. The CDR3 here is CASSETGTYYGYTF. The CDR3 nucleotides are TGTGCCAGCAGTGAAACCGGGACATACTATGGCTACACCTTC.